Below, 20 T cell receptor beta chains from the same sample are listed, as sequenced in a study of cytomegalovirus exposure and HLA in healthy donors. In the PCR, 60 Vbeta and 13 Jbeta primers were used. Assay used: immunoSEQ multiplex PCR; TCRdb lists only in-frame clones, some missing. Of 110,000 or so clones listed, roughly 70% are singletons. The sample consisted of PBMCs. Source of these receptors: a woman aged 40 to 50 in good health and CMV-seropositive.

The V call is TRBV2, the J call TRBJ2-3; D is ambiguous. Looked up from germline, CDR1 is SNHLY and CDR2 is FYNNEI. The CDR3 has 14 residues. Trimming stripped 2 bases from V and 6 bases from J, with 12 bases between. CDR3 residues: CASSEPRVLDTQYF. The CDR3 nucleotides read TGTGCCAGCAGTGAACCCCGCGTCCTCGATACGCAGTATTTT.

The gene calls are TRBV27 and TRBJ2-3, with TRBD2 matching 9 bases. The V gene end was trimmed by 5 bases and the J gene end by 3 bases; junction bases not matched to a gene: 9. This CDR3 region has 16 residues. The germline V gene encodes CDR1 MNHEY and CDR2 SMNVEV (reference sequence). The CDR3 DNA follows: TGTGCCAGCAGTAAAGGGGTAGCGGGAGTGACAGATACGCAGTATTTT. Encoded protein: CASSKGVAGVTDTQYF.

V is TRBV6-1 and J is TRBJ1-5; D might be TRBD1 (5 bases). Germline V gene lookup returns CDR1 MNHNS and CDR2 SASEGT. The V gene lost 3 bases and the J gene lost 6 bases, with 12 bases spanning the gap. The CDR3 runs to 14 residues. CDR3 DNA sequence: TGTGCCAGCAGTGACCAAAGGGGCAGTCAGCCCCAGCATTTT. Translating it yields CASSDQRGSQPQHF.

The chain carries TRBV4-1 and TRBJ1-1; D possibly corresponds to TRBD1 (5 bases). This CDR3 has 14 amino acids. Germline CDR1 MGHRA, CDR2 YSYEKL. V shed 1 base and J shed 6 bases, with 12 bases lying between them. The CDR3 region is CASSQAAGGAEAFF. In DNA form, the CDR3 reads TGCGCCAGCAGCCAAGCCGCGGGGGGAGCTGAAGCTTTCTTT.

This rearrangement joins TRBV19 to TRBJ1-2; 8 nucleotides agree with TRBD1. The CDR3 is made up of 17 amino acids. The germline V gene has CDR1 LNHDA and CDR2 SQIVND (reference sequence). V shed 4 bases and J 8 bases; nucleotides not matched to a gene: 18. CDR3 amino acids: CASSTRDRRGRSGGYTF. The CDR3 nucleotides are TGTGCCAGTAGTACACGGGACAGGAGAGGACGCTCGGGAGGCTACACCTTC.

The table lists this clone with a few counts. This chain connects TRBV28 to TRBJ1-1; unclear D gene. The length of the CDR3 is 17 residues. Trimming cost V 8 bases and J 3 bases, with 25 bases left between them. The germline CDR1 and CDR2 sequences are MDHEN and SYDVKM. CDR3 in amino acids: CASYPIGSLGSHTEAFF. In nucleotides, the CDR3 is TGTGCCAGCTACCCTATAGGGTCTCTCGGGAGCCACACTGAAGCTTTCTTT.

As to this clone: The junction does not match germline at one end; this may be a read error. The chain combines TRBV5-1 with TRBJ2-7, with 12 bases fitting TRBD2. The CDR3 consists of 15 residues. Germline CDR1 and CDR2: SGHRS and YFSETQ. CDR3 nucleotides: TGCGCCAGCAGTTTGGGACTAGCGGGCCTCTACGAGCAGTACTTC. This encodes CASSLGLAGLYEQYF.

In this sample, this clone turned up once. CDR3 amino acids: CASSKTVRSNQPQHF. The CDR3 coding sequence is TGTGCCAGCAGTAAAACGGTTCGCAGCAATCAGCCCCAGCATTTT. V and J are TRBV2 and TRBJ1-5; D not resolved. Germline CDR1 reads SNHLY; CDR2 reads FYNNEI. V lost 5 bases, J lost 1 base, and 12 bases lay in between. CDR3 size: 15 residues.

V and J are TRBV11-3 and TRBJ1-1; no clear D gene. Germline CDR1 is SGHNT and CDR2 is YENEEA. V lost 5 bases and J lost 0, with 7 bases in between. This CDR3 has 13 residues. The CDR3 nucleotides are TGTGCCAGCAGCATAGCAATGAACACTGAAGCTTTCTTT. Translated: CASSIAMNTEAFF.

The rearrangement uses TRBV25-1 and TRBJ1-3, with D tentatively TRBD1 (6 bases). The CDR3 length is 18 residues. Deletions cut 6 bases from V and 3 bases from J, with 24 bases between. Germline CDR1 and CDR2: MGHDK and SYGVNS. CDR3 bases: TGTGCCAGCAGGCGGCGGGTTCCACAGGGAATAGGTGGAAACACCATATATTTT. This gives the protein CASRRRVPQGIGGNTIYF.

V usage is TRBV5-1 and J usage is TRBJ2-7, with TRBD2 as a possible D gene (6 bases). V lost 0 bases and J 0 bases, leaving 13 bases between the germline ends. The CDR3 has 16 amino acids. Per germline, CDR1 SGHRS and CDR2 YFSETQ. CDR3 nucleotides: TGCGCCAGCAGCTTGGTGAGTGGGGGGAGCTCCTACGAGCAGTACTTC. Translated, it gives CASSLVSGGSSYEQYF. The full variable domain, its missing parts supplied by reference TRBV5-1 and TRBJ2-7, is KAGVTQTPRYLIKTRGQQVTLSCSPISGHRSVSWYQQTPGQGLQFLFEYFSETQRNKGNFPGRFSGRQFSNSRSEMNVSTLELGDSALYLCASSLVSGGSSYEQYFGPGTRLTVT.

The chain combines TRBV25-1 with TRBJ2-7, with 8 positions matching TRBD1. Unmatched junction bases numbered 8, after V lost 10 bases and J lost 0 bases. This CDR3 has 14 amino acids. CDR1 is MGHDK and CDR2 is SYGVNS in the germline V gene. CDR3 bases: TGTGCCACCTCACGGACAGGGAGCTCCTACGAGCAGTACTTC. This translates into CATSRTGSSYEQYF.

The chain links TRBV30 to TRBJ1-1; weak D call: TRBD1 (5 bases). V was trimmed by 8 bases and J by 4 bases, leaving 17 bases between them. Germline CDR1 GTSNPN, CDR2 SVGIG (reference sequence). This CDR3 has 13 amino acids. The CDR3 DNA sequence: TGTGCCGGTATCAGGGTTAGTACCACTGAAGCTTTCTTT. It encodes CAGIRVSTTEAFF.

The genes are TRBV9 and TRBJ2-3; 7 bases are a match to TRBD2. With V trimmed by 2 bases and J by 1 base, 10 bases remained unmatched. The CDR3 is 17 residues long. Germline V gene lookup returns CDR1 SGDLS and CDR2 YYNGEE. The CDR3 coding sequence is TGTGCCAGCAGCGTTTCCCCCAGGGAGGGAGGCACAGATACGCAGTATTTT. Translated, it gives CASSVSPREGGTDTQYF. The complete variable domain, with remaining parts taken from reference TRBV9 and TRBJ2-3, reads DSGVTQTPKHLITATGQRVTLRCSPRSGDLSVYWYQQSLDQGLQFLIQYYNGEERAKGNILERFSAQQFPDLHSELNLSSLELGDSALYFCASSVSPREGGTDTQYFGPGTRLTVL.

Here the CDR3 reads CASSFSRYEYEQYF. The CDR3 nucleotides read TGTGCCAGCAGCTTTAGCAGATACGAATACGAGCAGTACTTC. The chain employs TRBV7-2 and TRBJ2-7; D gene ambiguous. This CDR3 is 14 amino acids long. Trimming pared 3 bases from V and 4 bases from J, leaving 13 bases between. Germline V gene sequence: CDR1 SGHTA, CDR2 FQGNSA.

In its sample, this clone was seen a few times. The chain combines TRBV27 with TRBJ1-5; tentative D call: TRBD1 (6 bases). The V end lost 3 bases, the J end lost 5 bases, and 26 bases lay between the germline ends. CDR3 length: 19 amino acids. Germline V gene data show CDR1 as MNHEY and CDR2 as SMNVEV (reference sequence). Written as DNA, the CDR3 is TGTGCCAGCAGTTTTTCTGTAAGGGGGGGACGGAGGGAAGATCAGCCCCAGCATTTT. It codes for CASSFSVRGGRREDQPQHF.

The DNA for the CDR3 is TGTGCCAGCAGCCCCCAACTGGATTCACCCCTCCACTTT. Translating it yields CASSPQLDSPLHF. V and J are TRBV7-3 and TRBJ1-6; D is undetermined. The CDR3 covers 13 residues. Per germline, CDR1 SGHTA and CDR2 FQGTGA. The V gene lost 5 bases and the J gene lost 8 bases, with 10 bases spanning the gap.

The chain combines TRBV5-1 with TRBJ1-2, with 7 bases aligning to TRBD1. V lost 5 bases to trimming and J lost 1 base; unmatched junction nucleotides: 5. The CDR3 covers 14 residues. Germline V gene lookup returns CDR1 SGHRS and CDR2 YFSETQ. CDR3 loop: CASSFDRVNYGYTF. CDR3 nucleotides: TGCGCCAGCAGTTTCGACAGGGTTAACTATGGCTACACCTTC.

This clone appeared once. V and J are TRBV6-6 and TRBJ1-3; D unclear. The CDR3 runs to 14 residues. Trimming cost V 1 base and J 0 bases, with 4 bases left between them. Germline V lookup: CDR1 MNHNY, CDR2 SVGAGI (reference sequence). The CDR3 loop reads CASSYYGSGNTIYF. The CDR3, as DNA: TGTGCCAGCAGTTACTACGGCTCTGGAAACACCATATATTTT.

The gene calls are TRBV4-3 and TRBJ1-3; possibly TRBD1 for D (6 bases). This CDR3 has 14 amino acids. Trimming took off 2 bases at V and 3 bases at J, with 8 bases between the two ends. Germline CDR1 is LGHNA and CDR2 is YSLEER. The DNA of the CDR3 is TGCGCCAGCAGCCAAACAGGGAGTGGAAACACCATATATTTT. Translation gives CASSQTGSGNTIYF.